One sample yielded the 10 T cell receptor beta chains listed below, sequenced in a study of breast tumors, draining lymph nodes, adjacent tissues. Samples came from axillary lymph nodes draining the breast cancer. TCRdb called the multiplex PCR reads again in MiXCR, with one record for every CDR3 protein. The sample lists 150,000 to 200,000 distinct CDR3 sequences; 33% were seen once. Input material: axillary lymph node tissue. These receptors were collected from a female donor with breast cancer. Some clones in this sample may be carry-over from other donors' samples.

This clonotype was counted ten times or more. The V gene is TRBV5-6, the J gene TRBJ2-3; 10 positions agree with TRBD2. With V trimmed by 0 bases and J by 7 bases, 14 bases remained unmatched. CDR1 is SGHDT and CDR2 is YYEEEE in the germline V gene. The CDR3 is made up of 18 amino acids. The CDR3 bases are TGTGCCAGCAGCTTGGCCCGTCAGAGCGGGGGGGCAAGAAATACGCAGTATTTT. Translating gives CASSLARQSGGARNTQYF.

With respect to this clonotype: One end of the junction fails to match germline, which may point to a read error. The chain combines TRBV7-9 with TRBJ2-4; 7 bases fit TRBD2. The CDR3 sequence is 15 residues long. Germline V CDR1 and CDR2: SEHNR, FQNEAQ (reference sequence). In DNA form, the CDR3 reads TGCGCCAGCAGCCAAGATCGACCGGGGGGAGGCATTCAGTACTTC. The encoded protein is CASSQDRPGGGIQYF. Using reference TRBV7-9 and TRBJ2-4 for the parts outside the CDR3, the full variable domain is DTGVSQNPRHKITKRGQNVTFRCDPISEHNRLYWYRQTLGQGPEFLTYFQNEAQLEKSRLLSDRFSAERPKGSFSTLEIQRTEQGDSAMYLCASSQDRPGGGIQYFGAGTRLSVL.

The CDR3: CASAKTGSNQPQHF. Written as DNA, the CDR3 is TGTGCCAGCGCCAAGACAGGGTCCAATCAGCCCCAGCATTTT. The J gene is TRBJ1-5, the V gene TRBV27; 7 bases are shared with TRBD1. Germline V gene lookup returns CDR1 MNHEY and CDR2 SMNVEV (reference sequence). V gave up 8 bases and J gave up 3 bases; unmatched junction bases: 7. The CDR3 totals 14 residues.

The chain combines TRBV14 with TRBJ2-7; TRBD2 agrees at 15 bases. This CDR3 is 18 amino acids long. Trimming took 4 bases from V and 1 from J; bases not matched to a gene: 8. Germline CDR1 and CDR2: SGHDN and FVKESK. Written as DNA, the CDR3 is TGTGCCAGCAGCCGACGGACTAGCGGGAGGGGGTTTTCCTACGAGCAGTACTTC. This codes for CASSRRTSGRGFSYEQYF.

The gene calls are TRBV5-4 and TRBJ2-2; possible D gene TRBD1, 5 bases. Germline CDR1 is SGHNT and CDR2 is YYREEE (reference sequence). This CDR3 region has 15 residues. Deletions cut 2 bases from V and 8 bases from J, with 16 bases between. The CDR3 region has the DNA TGTGCCAGCAGCTTAGGGGTCGGCGTAAGGGGGGAGCTGTTTTTT. Encoded protein: CASSLGVGVRGELFF.

The sample holds a few counts of this clonotype. The chain carries TRBV29-1 and TRBJ1-1; no firm D call. The germline gives CDR1 SQVTM, CDR2 ANQGSEA. V was pared by 5 bases and J by 10 bases, with 17 bases between. This CDR3 spans 12 amino acids. DNA for the CDR3: TGCAGCGTTTTTCTCGAATCTGAGGTAGCTTTCTTT. Amino acids: CSVFLESEVAFF.

This clonotype was observed a few times. This may stem from a read error, because a much larger clone lies one nucleotide away. V gene TRBV20-1 combines with J gene TRBJ1-5, with D tentatively TRBD1 (5 bases). CDR1 and CDR2 (germline): DFQATT, SNEGSKA (reference sequence). The V end was cut by 6 bases, the J end by 9 bases, with 21 bases between. CDR3 length: 14 amino acids. CDR3 protein: CSAVGGPGHPPQHF. In DNA, the CDR3 is TGCAGTGCCGTAGGTGGGCCGGGGCATCCGCCCCAGCATTTT.

This clonotype showed up many times. The chain has TRBV7-3 and TRBJ2-1; 10 nucleotides agree with TRBD2. The length of the CDR3 is 16 residues. CDR1 and CDR2 (germline): SGHTA, FQGTGA. The junction had 10 bases not matched to a gene; V was cut back by 5 bases and J by 6 bases. The CDR3 is CASSKTRTSGANEQFF. DNA for the CDR3: TGTGCCAGCAGCAAAACGAGAACTAGCGGGGCCAATGAGCAGTTCTTC.

This clonotype appeared a single time. This may be a read error, as it is one base from a much larger clone. The V and J genes are TRBV7-9 and TRBJ2-1, with D tentatively TRBD1 (5 bases). CDR1 and CDR2 (germline): SEHNR, FQNEAQ (reference sequence). The CDR3 extends over 13 amino acids. Trimming cost V 2 bases and J 11 bases, with 13 bases left between them. The CDR3 coding sequence is TGTGCCAGCAGCTTAAGAGTCAGGGAAAAGCAGTTCTTC. Its protein is CASSLRVREKQFF.

This clonotype was counted at least ten times. The V and J genes are TRBV7-3 and TRBJ2-1; D is perhaps TRBD1 (6 bases). Germline assignment: CDR1 SGHTA and CDR2 FQGTGA. V dropped 5 bases and J dropped 5 bases, with 16 bases sitting between them. There are 15 residues in the CDR3. CDR3 protein: CASSSSGTHHNEQFF. The CDR3 coding sequence is TGTGCCAGCAGCAGTTCCGGGACACATCACAATGAGCAGTTCTTC.